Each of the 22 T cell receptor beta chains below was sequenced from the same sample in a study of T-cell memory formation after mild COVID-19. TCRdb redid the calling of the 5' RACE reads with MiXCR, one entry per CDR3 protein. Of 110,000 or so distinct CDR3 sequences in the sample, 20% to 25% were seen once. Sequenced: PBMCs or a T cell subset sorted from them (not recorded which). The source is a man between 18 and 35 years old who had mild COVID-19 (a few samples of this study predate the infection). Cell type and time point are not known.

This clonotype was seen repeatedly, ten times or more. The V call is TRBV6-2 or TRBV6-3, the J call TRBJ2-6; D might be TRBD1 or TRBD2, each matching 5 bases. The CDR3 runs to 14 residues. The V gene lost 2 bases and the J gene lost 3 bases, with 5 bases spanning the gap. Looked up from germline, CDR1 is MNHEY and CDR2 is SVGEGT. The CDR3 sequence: CASSYGGGANVLTF. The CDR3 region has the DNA TGTGCCAGCAGTTACGGGGGTGGGGCCAACGTCCTGACTTTC.

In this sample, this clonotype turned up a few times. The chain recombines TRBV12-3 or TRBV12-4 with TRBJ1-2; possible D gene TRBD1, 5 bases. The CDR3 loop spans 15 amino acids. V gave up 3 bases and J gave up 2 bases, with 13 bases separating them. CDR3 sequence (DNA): TGTGCCAGCAGTTTTTGGGGCCGTCGGAACTATGGCTACACCTTC. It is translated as CASSFWGRRNYGYTF.

CDR3 coding DNA: TGTGCCAGCAGTTACTCGGCCAGGGGGCAGGACACCATATATTTT. Amino acids: CASSYSARGQDTIYF. The J gene is TRBJ1-3, the V gene TRBV6-5; 8 bases are a match to TRBD1. The ends lost 0 bases at V and 8 bases at J; junction bases unmatched: 6. The length of the CDR3 is 15 residues. Germline CDR1 and CDR2: MNHEY and SVGAGI.

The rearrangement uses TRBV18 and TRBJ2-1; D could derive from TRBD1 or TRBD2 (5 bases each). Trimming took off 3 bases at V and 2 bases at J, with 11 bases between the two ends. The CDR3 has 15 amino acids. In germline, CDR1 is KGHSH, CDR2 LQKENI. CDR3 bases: TGTGCCAGCTCACCGGGCAGGGACCCCTACAATGAGCAGTTCTTC. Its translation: CASSPGRDPYNEQFF.

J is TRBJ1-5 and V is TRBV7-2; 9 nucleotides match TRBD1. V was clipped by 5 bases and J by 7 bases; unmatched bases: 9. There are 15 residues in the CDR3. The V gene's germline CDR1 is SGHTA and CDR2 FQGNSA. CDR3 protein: CASSNWDRATQPQHF. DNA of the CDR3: TGTGCCAGCAGCAATTGGGACAGGGCCACCCAGCCCCAGCATTTT. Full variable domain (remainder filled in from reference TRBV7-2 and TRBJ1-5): GAGVSQSPSNKVTEKGKDVELRCDPISGHTALYWYRQSLGQGLEFLIYFQGNSAPDKSGLPSDRFSAERTGGSVSTLTIQRTQQEDSAVYLCASSNWDRATQPQHFGDGTRLSIL.

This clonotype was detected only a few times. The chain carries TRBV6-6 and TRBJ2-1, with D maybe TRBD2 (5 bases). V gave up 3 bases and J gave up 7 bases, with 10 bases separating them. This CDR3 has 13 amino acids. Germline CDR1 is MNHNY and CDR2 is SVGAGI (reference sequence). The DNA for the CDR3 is TGTGCCAGCAGTTATGGCTCGGGGAATGAGCAGTTCTTC. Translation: CASSYGSGNEQFF.

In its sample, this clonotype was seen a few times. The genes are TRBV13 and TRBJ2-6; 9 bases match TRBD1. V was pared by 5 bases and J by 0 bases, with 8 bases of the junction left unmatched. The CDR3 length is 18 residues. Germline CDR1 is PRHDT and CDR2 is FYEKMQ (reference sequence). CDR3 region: CASSTRDRDISGANVLTF. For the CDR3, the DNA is TGTGCCAGCAGCACCCGGGACAGGGATATCTCTGGGGCCAACGTCCTGACTTTC. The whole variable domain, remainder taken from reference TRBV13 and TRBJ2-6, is AAGVIQSPRHLIKEKRETATLKCYPIPRHDTVYWYQQGPGQDPQFLISFYEKMQSDKGSIPDRFSAQQFSDYHSELNMSSLELGDSALYFCASSTRDRDISGANVLTFGAGSRLTVL.

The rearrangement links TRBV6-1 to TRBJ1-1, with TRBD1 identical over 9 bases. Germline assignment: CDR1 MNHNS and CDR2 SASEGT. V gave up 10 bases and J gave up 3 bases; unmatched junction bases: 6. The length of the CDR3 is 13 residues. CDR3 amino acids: CATRTGVYTEAFF. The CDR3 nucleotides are TGTGCCACCCGGACAGGGGTGTACACTGAAGCTTTCTTT.

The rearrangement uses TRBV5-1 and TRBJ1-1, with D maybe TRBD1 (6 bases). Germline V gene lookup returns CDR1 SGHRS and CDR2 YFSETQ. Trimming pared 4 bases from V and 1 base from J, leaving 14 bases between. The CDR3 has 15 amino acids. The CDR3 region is CASSVPGQKNTEAFF. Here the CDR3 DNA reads TGCGCCAGCAGCGTCCCGGGACAAAAGAACACTGAAGCTTTCTTT.

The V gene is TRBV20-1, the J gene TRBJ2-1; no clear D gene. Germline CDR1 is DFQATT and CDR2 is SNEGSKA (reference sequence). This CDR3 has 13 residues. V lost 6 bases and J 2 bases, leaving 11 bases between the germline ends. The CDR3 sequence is CSARRPTYNEQFF. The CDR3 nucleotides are TGCAGTGCGCGGCGGCCCACCTACAATGAGCAGTTCTTC.

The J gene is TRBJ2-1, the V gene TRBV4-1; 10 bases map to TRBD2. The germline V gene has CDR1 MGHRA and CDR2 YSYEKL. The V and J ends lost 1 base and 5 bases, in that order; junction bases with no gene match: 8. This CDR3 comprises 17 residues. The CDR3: CASSQGQWTSGNNEQFF. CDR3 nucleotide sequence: TGCGCCAGCAGCCAAGGGCAGTGGACTAGCGGAAACAATGAGCAGTTCTTC.

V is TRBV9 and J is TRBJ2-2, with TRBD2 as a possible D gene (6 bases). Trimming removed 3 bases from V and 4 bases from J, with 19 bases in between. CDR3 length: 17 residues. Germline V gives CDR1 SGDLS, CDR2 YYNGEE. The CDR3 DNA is TGTGCCAGCAGCGATGCCCTCCGGGACTCTATCACCGGGGAGCTGTTTTTT. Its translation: CASSDALRDSITGELFF.

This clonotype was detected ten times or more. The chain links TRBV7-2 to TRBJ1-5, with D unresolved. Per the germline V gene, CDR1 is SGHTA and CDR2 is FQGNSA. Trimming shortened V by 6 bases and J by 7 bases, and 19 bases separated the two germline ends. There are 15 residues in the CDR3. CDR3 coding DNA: TGTGCCAGCAGTCCGGAGGGCAGGCCAAGGCAGCCCCAGCATTTT. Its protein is CASSPEGRPRQPQHF.

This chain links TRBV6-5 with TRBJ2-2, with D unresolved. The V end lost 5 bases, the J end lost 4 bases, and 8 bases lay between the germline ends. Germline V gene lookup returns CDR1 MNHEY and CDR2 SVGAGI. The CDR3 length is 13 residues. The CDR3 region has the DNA TGTGCCAGCAGTACACACAGCACCGGGGAGCTGTTTTTT. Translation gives CASSTHSTGELFF.

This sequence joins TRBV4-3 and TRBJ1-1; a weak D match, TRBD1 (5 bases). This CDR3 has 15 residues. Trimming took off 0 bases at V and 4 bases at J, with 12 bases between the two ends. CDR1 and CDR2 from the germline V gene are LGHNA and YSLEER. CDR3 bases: TGCGCCAGCAGCCAAGATCTTGTGGGGGTCACTGAAGCTTTCTTT. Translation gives CASSQDLVGVTEAFF.

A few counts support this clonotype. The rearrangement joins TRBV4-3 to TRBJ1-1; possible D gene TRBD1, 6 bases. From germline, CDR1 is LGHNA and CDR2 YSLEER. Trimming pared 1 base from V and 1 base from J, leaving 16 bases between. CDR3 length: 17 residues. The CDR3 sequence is CASSQAWATGRNTEAFF. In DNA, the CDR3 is TGCGCCAGCAGCCAAGCCTGGGCGACAGGCCGGAACACTGAAGCTTTCTTT.

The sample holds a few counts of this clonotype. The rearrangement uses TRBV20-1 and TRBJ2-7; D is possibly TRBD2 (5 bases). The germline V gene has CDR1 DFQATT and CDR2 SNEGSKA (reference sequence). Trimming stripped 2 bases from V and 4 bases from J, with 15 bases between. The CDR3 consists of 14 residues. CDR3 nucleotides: TGCAGTGCTAGACCTCGGGGTGGTCGGTACGAGCAGTACTTC. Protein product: CSARPRGGRYEQYF.

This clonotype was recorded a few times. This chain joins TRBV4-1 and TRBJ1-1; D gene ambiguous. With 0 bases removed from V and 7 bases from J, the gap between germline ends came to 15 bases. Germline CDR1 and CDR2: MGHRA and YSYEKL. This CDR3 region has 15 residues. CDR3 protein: CASSQEYGPEIEAFF. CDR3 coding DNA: TGCGCCAGCAGCCAAGAGTACGGACCGGAGATTGAAGCTTTCTTT.

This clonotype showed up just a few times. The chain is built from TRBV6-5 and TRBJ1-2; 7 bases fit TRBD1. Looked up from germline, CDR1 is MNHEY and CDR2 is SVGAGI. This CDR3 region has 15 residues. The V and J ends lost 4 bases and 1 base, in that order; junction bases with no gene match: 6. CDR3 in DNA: TGTGCCAGCAGTTTGGGACAGCGTAGTAACTATGGCTACACCTTC. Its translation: CASSLGQRSNYGYTF.

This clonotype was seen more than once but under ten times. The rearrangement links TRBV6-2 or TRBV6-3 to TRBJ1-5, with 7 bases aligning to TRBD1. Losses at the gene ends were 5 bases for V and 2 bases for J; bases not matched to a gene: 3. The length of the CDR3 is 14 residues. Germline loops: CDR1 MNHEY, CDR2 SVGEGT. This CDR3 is CASSLTGGNQPQHF. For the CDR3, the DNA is TGTGCCAGCAGTCTAACAGGGGGCAATCAGCCCCAGCATTTT.

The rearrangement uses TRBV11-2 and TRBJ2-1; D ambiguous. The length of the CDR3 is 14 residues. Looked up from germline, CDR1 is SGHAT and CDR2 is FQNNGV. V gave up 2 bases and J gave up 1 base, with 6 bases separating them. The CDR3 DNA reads TGTGCCAGCAGCTTATTAGAATCCTACAATGAGCAGTTCTTC. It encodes CASSLLESYNEQFF.

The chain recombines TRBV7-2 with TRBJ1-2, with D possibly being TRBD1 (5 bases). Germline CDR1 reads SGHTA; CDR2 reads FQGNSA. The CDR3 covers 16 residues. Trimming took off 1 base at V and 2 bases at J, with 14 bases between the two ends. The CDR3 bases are TGTGCCAGCAGCTTAGACCCGGGGGGGAGGAACTATGGCTACACCTTC. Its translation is CASSLDPGGRNYGYTF.